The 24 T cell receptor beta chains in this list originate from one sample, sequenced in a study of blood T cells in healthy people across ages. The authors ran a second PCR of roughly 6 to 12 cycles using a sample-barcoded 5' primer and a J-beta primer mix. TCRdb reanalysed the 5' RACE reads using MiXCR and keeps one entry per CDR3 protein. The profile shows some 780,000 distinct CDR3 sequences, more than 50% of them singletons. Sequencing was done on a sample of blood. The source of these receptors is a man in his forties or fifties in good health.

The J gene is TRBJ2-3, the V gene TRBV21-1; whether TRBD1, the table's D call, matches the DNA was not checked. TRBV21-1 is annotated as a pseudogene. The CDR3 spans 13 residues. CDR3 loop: CASSIQGPDTQYF. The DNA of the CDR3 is TGTGCCAGCAGCATACAGGGACCAGATACGCAGTATTTT.

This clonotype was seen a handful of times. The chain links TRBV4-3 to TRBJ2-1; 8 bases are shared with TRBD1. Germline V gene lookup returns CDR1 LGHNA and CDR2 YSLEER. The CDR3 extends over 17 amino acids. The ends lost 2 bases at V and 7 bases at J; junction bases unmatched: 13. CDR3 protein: CASSQQGAARGLNEQFF. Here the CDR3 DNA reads TGCGCCAGCAGCCAACAGGGGGCGGCTAGAGGATTGAATGAGCAGTTCTTC.

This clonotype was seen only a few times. CDR3 loop: CASSSRTLQETQYF. In DNA, the CDR3 is TGTGCCAGCAGCTCGAGGACCCTACAAGAGACCCAGTACTTC. The chain combines TRBV7-9 with TRBJ2-5; D is ambiguous. The V end lost 4 bases, the J end lost 2 bases, and 11 bases lay between the germline ends. The germline V gene encodes CDR1 SEHNR and CDR2 FQNEAQ (reference sequence). This CDR3 comprises 14 residues.

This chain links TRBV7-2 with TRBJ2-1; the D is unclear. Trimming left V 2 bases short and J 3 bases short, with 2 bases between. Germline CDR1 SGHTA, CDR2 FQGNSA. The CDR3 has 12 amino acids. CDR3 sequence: CASSLIYNEQFF. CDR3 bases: TGTGCCAGCAGCTTAATCTACAATGAGCAGTTCTTC.

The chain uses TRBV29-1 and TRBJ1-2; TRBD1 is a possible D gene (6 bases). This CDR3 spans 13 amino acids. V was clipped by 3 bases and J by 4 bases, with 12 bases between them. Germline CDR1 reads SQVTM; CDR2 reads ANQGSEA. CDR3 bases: TGCAGCGTTGACCAGGGGTACGGCTATGGCTACACCTTC. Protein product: CSVDQGYGYGYTF.

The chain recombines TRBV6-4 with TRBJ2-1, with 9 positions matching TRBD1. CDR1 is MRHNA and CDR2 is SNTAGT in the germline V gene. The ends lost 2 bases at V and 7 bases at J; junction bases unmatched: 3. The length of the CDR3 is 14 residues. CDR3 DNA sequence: TGTGCCAGCAGTGACGGGACAGGGTGGAATGAGCAGTTCTTC. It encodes CASSDGTGWNEQFF.

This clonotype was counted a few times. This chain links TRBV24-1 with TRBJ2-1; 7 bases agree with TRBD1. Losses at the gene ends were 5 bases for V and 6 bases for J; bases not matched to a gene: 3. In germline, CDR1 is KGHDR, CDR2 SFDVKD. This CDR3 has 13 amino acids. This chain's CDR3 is CATSAWTGNEQFF. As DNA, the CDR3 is TGTGCCACCAGTGCATGGACAGGCAATGAGCAGTTCTTC.

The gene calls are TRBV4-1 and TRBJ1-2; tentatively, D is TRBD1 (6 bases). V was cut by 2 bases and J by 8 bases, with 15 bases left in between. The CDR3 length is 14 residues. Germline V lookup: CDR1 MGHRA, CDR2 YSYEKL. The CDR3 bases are TGCGCCAGCAGCCAAACCAGGGGAGTGGAGGGCTACACCTTC. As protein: CASSQTRGVEGYTF.

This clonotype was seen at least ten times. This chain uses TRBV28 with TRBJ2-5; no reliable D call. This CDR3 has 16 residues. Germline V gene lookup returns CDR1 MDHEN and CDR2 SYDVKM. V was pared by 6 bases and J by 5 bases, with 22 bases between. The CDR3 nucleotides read TGTGCCAGCAGGGGGATCAAGAGTATGGGTGTCGAGACCCAGTACTTC. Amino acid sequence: CASRGIKSMGVETQYF.

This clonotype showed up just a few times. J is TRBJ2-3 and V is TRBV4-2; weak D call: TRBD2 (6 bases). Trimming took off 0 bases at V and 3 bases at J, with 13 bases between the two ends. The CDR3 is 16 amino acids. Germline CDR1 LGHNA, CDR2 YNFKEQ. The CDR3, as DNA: TGTGCCAGCAGCCAAGATTCGATGGGGGGAACAGATACGCAGTATTTT. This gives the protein CASSQDSMGGTDTQYF.

CDR3 in amino acids: CASSQVPGRGEQYF. The CDR3 bases are TGCGCCAGCAGCCAAGTCCCGGGGCGCGGTGAGCAGTACTTC. This sequence joins TRBV4-3 and TRBJ2-7, with D perhaps being TRBD1 or TRBD2 (5 bases each). Germline V gene data show CDR1 as LGHNA and CDR2 as YSLEER. There are 14 residues in the CDR3. V gave up 1 base and J gave up 7 bases, with 14 bases separating them.

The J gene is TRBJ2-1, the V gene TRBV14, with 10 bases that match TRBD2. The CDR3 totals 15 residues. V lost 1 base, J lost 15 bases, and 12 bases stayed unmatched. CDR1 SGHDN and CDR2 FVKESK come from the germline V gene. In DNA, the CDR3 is TGTGCCAGCAGCCAAGTCCGGTCTAGCGGGAGTTCCCCGTTCTTC. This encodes CASSQVRSSGSSPFF.

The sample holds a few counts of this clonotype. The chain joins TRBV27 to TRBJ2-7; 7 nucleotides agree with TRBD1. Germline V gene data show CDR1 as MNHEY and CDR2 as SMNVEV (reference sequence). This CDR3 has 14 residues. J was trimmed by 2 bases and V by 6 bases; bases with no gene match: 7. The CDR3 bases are TGTGCCAGCAGCCCCGGGACAGAGACCTACGAGCAGTACTTC. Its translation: CASSPGTETYEQYF.

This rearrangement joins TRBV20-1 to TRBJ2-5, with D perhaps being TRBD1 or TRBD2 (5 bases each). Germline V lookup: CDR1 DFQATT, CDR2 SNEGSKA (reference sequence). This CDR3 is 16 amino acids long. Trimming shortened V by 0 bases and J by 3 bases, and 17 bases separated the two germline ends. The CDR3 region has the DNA TGCAGTGCTAGAGATCTCTGGGGCGGGCTCAAAGAGACCCAGTACTTC. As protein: CSARDLWGGLKETQYF.

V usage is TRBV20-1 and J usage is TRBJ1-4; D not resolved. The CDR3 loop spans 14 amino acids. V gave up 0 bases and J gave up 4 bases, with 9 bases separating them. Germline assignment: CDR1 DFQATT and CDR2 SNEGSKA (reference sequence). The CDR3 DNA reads TGCAGTGCTAGAGATCAACGGGGTAATGAAAAACTGTTTTTT. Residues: CSARDQRGNEKLFF.

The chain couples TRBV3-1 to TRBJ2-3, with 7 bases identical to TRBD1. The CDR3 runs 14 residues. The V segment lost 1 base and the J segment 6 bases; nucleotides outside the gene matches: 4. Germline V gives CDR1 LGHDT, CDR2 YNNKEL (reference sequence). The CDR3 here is CASSQAFRGDTQYF. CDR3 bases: TGTGCCAGCAGCCAAGCATTCAGGGGGGATACGCAGTATTTT.

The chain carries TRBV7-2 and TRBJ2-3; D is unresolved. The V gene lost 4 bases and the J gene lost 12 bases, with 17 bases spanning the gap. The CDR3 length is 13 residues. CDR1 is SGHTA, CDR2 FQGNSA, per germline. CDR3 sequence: CASSSSGLSPQYF. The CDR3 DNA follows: TGTGCCAGCAGCTCTTCAGGCCTTTCCCCACAGTATTTT. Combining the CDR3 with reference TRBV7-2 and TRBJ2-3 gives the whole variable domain GAGVSQSPSNKVTEKGKDVELRCDPISGHTALYWYRQSLGQGLEFLIYFQGNSAPDKSGLPSDRFSAERTGGSVSTLTIQRTQQEDSAVYLCASSSSGLSPQYFGPGTRLTVL.

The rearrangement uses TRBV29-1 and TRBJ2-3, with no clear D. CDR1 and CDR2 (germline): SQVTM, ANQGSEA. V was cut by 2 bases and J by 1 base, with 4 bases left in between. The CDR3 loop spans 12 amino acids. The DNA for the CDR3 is TGCAGCGTTGAACACGGCACAGATACGCAGTATTTT. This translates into CSVEHGTDTQYF.

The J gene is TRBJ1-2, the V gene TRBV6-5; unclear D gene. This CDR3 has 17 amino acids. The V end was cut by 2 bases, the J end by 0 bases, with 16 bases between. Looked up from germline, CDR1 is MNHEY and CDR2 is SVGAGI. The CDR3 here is CASSYRSVGKTNYGYTF. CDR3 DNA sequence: TGTGCCAGCAGTTACCGTTCCGTTGGGAAAACTAACTATGGCTACACCTTC.

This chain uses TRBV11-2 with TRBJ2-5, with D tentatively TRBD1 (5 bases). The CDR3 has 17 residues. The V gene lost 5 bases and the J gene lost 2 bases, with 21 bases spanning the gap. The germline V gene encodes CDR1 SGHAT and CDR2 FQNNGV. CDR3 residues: CASSTGDSRPIQETQYF. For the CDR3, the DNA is TGTGCCAGCAGCACAGGAGACAGCCGCCCAATACAAGAGACCCAGTACTTC.

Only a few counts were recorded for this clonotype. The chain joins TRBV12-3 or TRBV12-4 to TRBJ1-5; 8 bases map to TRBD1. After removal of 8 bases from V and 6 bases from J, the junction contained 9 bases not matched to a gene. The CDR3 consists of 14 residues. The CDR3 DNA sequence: TGTGCCAGCTCCATCGGACAGGGAACTCAGCCCCAGCATTTT. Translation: CASSIGQGTQPQHF.

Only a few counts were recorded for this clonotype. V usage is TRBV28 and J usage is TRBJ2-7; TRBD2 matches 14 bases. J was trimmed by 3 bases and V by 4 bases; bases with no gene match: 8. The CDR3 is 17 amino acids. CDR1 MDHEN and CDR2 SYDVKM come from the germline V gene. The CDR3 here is CASSSPGLAGDVYEQYF. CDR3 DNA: TGTGCCAGCAGTTCCCCGGGACTAGCGGGAGATGTCTACGAGCAGTACTTC.

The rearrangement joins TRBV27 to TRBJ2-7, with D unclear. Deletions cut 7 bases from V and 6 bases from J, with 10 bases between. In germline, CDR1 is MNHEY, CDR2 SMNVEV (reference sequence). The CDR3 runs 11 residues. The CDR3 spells CASKAGTEQYF. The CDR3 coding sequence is TGTGCCAGCAAGGCAGGAACCGAGCAGTACTTC.

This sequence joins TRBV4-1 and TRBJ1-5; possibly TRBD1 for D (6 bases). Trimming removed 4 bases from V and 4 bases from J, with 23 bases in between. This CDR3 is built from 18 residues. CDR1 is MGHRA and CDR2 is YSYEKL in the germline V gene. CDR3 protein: CASSPDPVMTGGNQPQHF. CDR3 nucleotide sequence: TGCGCCAGCAGCCCCGACCCCGTAATGACAGGAGGAAATCAGCCCCAGCATTTT.